Presented here are 27 T cell receptor beta chains from one specimen sequenced in a study of cytomegalovirus exposure and HLA in healthy donors (dated by TCRdb to about 2017). The library relied on the immunoSEQ multiplex PCR assay. TCRdb stores this immuneACCESS table with in-frame sequences only. Part of the clones is absent; in the studies checked, under half of the shortfall reflects unresolved V genes, and no reason is known for the rest. For this sample the table gives roughly 76,000 clones, of which approximately 95% were detected only once. In total, the top ten clones hold roughly 1.6% of the sample. Sequencing used PBMCs. The receptors come from a man aged 18 to 35 in good health and CMV-seropositive.

The CDR3 coding sequence is TGTGCCTGGAGTGTATGGATTAGCGGCACAGATACGCAGTATTTT. Amino acid sequence: CAWSVWISGTDTQYF. The chain has TRBV30 and TRBJ2-3, with a tentative D call TRBD2 (5 bases). The V gene's germline CDR1 is GTSNPN and CDR2 SVGIG (reference sequence). The V gene lost 0 bases and the J gene lost 1 base, with 11 bases spanning the gap. CDR3 length: 15 residues.

The genes are TRBV28 and TRBJ2-3; no definite D call. Deletions cut 1 base from V and 4 bases from J, with 6 bases between. CDR3 length: 13 amino acids. Germline V gives CDR1 MDHEN, CDR2 SYDVKM. DNA of the CDR3: TGTGCCAGCAGTTTATCGAGGCCAGATACGCAGTATTTT. This translates into CASSLSRPDTQYF.

This clone was counted a single time. The rearrangement uses TRBV7-8 and TRBJ2-7; 9 bases are shared with TRBD1. CDR3 length: 14 residues. Germline trimming cut 8 bases from V and 2 bases from J; bases unmatched to any gene: 7. Germline values: CDR1 SGHVS, CDR2 FQNEAQ. As DNA, the CDR3 is TGTGCCAGCTCAACAGGGGGCGGACCCTACGAGCAGTACTTC. Amino acid sequence: CASSTGGGPYEQYF.

The V gene is TRBV5-6, the J gene TRBJ1-3, with unresolved D. CDR1 SGHDT and CDR2 YYEEEE come from the germline V gene. This CDR3 has 14 residues. V was clipped by 2 bases and J by 4 bases, with 10 bases between them. The CDR3 DNA follows: TGTGCCAGCAGCTTTGGCGGATTAGGAAACACCATATATTTT. Translation: CASSFGGLGNTIYF.

The genes are TRBV9 and TRBJ1-2; D possibly corresponds to TRBD1 (6 bases). V was clipped by 0 bases and J by 8 bases, with 17 bases between them. Germline lookup yields CDR1 SGDLS and CDR2 YYNGEE. The CDR3 covers 15 residues. The CDR3 nucleotides read TGTGCCAGCAGCGTAGATGGGGGCGGCAGTAACGGCTACACCTTC. Its translation is CASSVDGGGSNGYTF.

V usage is TRBV29-1 and J usage is TRBJ2-2, with D hard to call. Germline V lookup: CDR1 SQVTM, CDR2 ANQGSEA. The V end lost 3 bases, the J end lost 5 bases, and 10 bases lay between the germline ends. CDR3 size: 13 residues. The DNA for the CDR3 is TGCAGCGTTGAGGTCCGAGAGACCGGGGAGCTGTTTTTT. Translated: CSVEVRETGELFF.

V gene TRBV10-3 combines with J gene TRBJ2-7; D unresolved. V lost 5 bases to trimming and J lost 0 bases, with 5 bases between them. The germline V gene encodes CDR1 ENHRY and CDR2 SYGVKD. This CDR3 has 12 amino acids. Here the CDR3 reads CAISPSSYEQYF. Written as DNA, the CDR3 is TGTGCCATCAGTCCGAGCTCCTACGAGCAGTACTTC.

The V and J genes are TRBV28 and TRBJ1-3; 8 positions agree with TRBD1. V shed 4 bases and J 4 bases; nucleotides not matched to a gene: 9. There are 16 residues in the CDR3. CDR1 MDHEN and CDR2 SYDVKM come from the germline V gene. The CDR3 protein is CASSSGQVVKGNTIYF. CDR3 DNA: TGTGCCAGCAGTTCGGGACAGGTGGTAAAAGGAAACACCATATATTTT.

The genes are TRBV28 and TRBJ2-1, with a possible D match to TRBD2 (5 bases). V was pared by 3 bases and J by 1 base, with 13 bases between. The CDR3 consists of 16 residues. CDR1 MDHEN and CDR2 SYDVKM come from the germline V gene. This chain's CDR3 is CASSFSGISSYNEQFF. The CDR3 nucleotides read TGTGCCAGCAGTTTTTCGGGGATATCATCCTACAATGAGCAGTTCTTC.

V is TRBV19 and J is TRBJ2-7; tentative D call: TRBD2 (6 bases). CDR1 is LNHDA and CDR2 is SQIVND in the germline V gene (reference sequence). V was shortened by 5 bases and J by 2 bases, with 19 bases between the two germline ends. The CDR3 has 16 amino acids. The CDR3 protein is CASSPIPGTVAYEQYF. In DNA, the CDR3 is TGTGCCAGTAGTCCCATCCCCGGGACTGTCGCCTACGAGCAGTACTTC.

This sequence joins TRBV5-4 and TRBJ1-4; perhaps TRBD1 as D (5 bases). Germline V gives CDR1 SGHNT, CDR2 YYREEE (reference sequence). This CDR3 is built from 14 residues. The germline V and J ends were trimmed by 1 base and 1 base, with 5 bases remaining between them. CDR3: CASSLRGTNEKLFF. The DNA for the CDR3 is TGTGCCAGCAGCTTGAGGGGAACTAATGAAAAACTGTTTTTT.

The CDR3 sequence is CASSITGTGPSGKLFF. CDR3 DNA: TGTGCCAGTAGTATCACCGGGACAGGGCCCTCCGGAAAACTGTTTTTT. The genes are TRBV19 and TRBJ1-4, with 9 nucleotides matching TRBD1. The CDR3 is 16 amino acids. Trimming cost V 3 bases and J 10 bases; bases outside gene matches: 12. Germline V CDR1 and CDR2: LNHDA, SQIVND (reference sequence).

This rearrangement joins TRBV7-3 to TRBJ2-3; D may be TRBD2 (5 bases). Germline V CDR1 and CDR2: SGHTA, FQGTGA. The CDR3 spans 14 residues. Trimming shortened V by 4 bases and J by 1 base, and 9 bases separated the two germline ends. In DNA form, the CDR3 reads TGTGCCAGCAGCTCTGGGAGACGCACAGATACGCAGTATTTT. Translating gives CASSSGRRTDTQYF.

The V and J genes are TRBV11-2 and TRBJ2-7, with D tentatively TRBD2 (6 bases). The V and J ends lost 0 bases and 6 bases respectively, with 18 bases between them. This CDR3 is 16 amino acids long. Germline CDR1 and CDR2: SGHAT and FQNNGV. CDR3 sequence: CASSLDRGTHKAEQYF. The CDR3 DNA reads TGTGCCAGCAGCTTAGATCGGGGGACGCACAAAGCCGAGCAGTACTTC.

This clone was recorded once. The chain is built from TRBV4-1 and TRBJ2-7; perhaps TRBD2 as D (5 bases). Per germline, CDR1 MGHRA and CDR2 YSYEKL. The CDR3 loop spans 15 amino acids. The V gene lost 1 base and the J gene lost 2 bases, with 12 bases spanning the gap. The CDR3 region is CASSQGASGPYEQYF. CDR3 bases: TGCGCCAGCAGCCAAGGGGCAAGCGGCCCCTACGAGCAGTACTTC.

The chain carries TRBV6-5 and TRBJ2-5; 7 positions match TRBD2. Germline V gene sequence: CDR1 MNHEY, CDR2 SVGAGI. The V and J ends lost 6 bases and 3 bases, in that order; junction bases with no gene match: 4. The CDR3 is made up of 13 amino acids. CDR3 in amino acids: CASRGDYEETQYF. CDR3 DNA: TGTGCCAGCAGGGGGGACTATGAAGAGACCCAGTACTTC.

The chain combines TRBV5-4 with TRBJ2-3, with 8 positions matching TRBD2. V trimming: 2 bases; J trimming: 2 bases; junction bases outside the gene matches: 1. This CDR3 has 14 amino acids. Per the germline V gene, CDR1 is SGHNT and CDR2 is YYREEE (reference sequence). The CDR3 sequence: CASSFSGNTDTQYF. In DNA form, the CDR3 reads TGTGCCAGCAGCTTTAGCGGGAACACAGATACGCAGTATTTT.

The chain couples TRBV19 to TRBJ2-1; 7 bases are a match to TRBD1. V was pared by 5 bases and J by 4 bases, with 5 bases of the junction left unmatched. CDR3 length: 14 residues. CDR1 and CDR2 (germline): LNHDA, SQIVND (reference sequence). CDR3 coding DNA: TGTGCCAGTAGTCCTTACAGGGGTTACAATGAGCAGTTCTTC. It is translated as CASSPYRGYNEQFF.

The chain is built from TRBV9 and TRBJ2-1, with TRBD2 matching 8 bases. Germline CDR1 and CDR2: SGDLS and YYNGEE. The CDR3 has 15 residues. J lost 3 bases, V lost 0 bases, and 2 bases had no gene match. The CDR3 DNA is TGTGCCAGCAGCGTAGGTGCGGGAGGCTACAATGAGCAGTTCTTC. Residues: CASSVGAGGYNEQFF.

The chain couples TRBV1 to TRBJ2-7; whether TRBD2, the table's D call, matches the DNA was not checked. TRBV1 is recorded as a pseudogene. CDR3 size: 14 residues. CDR3 sequence reads: CTSSPTGGTYEQYF. For the CDR3, the DNA is TGCACCAGCAGCCCCACGGGAGGCACCTACGAGCAGTACTTC.

The CDR3 protein is CASSEGLSSGNTIYF. The CDR3 DNA reads as TGTGCCAGCAGCGAGGGACTCAGCTCTGGAAACACCATATATTTT. This chain links TRBV9 with TRBJ1-3; possibly TRBD1 for D (5 bases). The CDR3 is made up of 15 amino acids. Germline V gene sequence: CDR1 SGDLS, CDR2 YYNGEE. V lost 3 bases, J lost 0 bases, and 10 bases lay in between.

This clone showed up just a few times. The chain employs TRBV11-3 and TRBJ2-5, with D perhaps matching TRBD2 (7 bases). With 6 bases removed from V and 6 bases from J, the gap between germline ends came to 20 bases. The CDR3 spans 15 residues. CDR1 is SGHNT, CDR2 YENEEA, per germline. The CDR3 here is CASSGGGGRLKTQYF. CDR3 bases: TGTGCCAGCAGTGGCGGGGGCGGTAGGTTGAAGACCCAGTACTTC.

The chain carries TRBV7-9 and TRBJ2-7; D not resolved. The germline gives CDR1 SEHNR, CDR2 FQNEAQ (reference sequence). The CDR3 extends over 13 amino acids. Trimming cost V 0 bases and J 3 bases, with 6 bases left between them. CDR3 sequence reads: CASSLAANYEQYF. The CDR3 nucleotides read TGTGCCAGCAGCTTAGCGGCCAACTACGAGCAGTACTTC.

This chain joins TRBV9 and TRBJ2-3; maybe TRBD1 (5 bases). V shed 0 bases and J shed 1 base, with 9 bases lying between them. The CDR3 is 15 residues long. Germline-derived CDR1 and CDR2 are SGDLS and YYNGEE. CDR3 DNA: TGTGCCAGCAGCGTAGAGGCCAGGGGCACAGATACGCAGTATTTT. Translated: CASSVEARGTDTQYF.

The rearrangement uses TRBV29-1 and TRBJ2-5; 11 bases line up with TRBD2. Germline loops: CDR1 SQVTM, CDR2 ANQGSEA. V gave up 8 bases and J gave up 2 bases; unmatched junction bases: 7. The length of the CDR3 is 14 residues. The CDR3 protein is CSSGLAAQQETQYF. In DNA form, the CDR3 reads TGCAGCTCGGGACTAGCGGCTCAACAAGAGACCCAGTACTTC. Full variable domain (outside the CDR3, taken from reference TRBV29-1 and TRBJ2-5): SAVISQKPSRDICQRGTSLTIQCQVDSQVTMMFWYRQQPGQSLTLIATANQGSEATYESGFVIDKFPISRPNLTFSTLTVSNMSPEDSSIYLCSSGLAAQQETQYFGPGTRLLVL.

The J gene is TRBJ2-3, the V gene TRBV28; possibly TRBD2 for D (6 bases). V lost 5 bases and J lost 9, with 27 bases in between. Looked up from germline, CDR1 is MDHEN and CDR2 is SYDVKM. The CDR3 contains 17 residues. This CDR3 is CASSPPQGSGVSITQYF. CDR3 nucleotide sequence: TGTGCCAGCAGTCCACCCCAGGGTAGCGGAGTTTCGATAACGCAGTATTTT.

V is TRBV10-1 and J is TRBJ2-3, with D possibly TRBD2 on 5 matching bases. The V end lost 0 bases, the J end lost 1 base, and 11 bases lay between the germline ends. CDR3 size: 16 residues. CDR1 and CDR2 (germline): WNHNN, SYGVQD (reference sequence). The CDR3 coding sequence is TGCGCCAGCAGTGAGTCCCCGGGGTTTGGCACAGATACGCAGTATTTT. Amino acid sequence: CASSESPGFGTDTQYF.